This entry describes one T cell receptor (beta chain). This clonotype was found a few times. Its antigen target is currently unknown. No base quality values were provided; no much bigger clone lies one nucleotide off. These data belong to a study of T cells after yellow fever vaccination (dated by TCRdb to about 2019). Concerning the study at large: The SMART-Seq v4 Ultra Low Input RNA kit was used to prepare libraries from fractions with low cell numbers. To follow T-cell clones before and after primary and booster YFV17D yellow fever vaccination, bulk TCR alpha and beta repertoires were sequenced over time. Two healthy male donors made up the cohort, one aged 18 to 30 years and the other aged 30 to 40 years. Bulk PBMC replicates and cell subsets were isolated from blood drawn at multiple timepoints before and after both primary and secondary immunization.

Study-level results and caveats: Most clones expanded after primary vaccination (approximately 97% of CD4 and 88% of CD8) were re-detected after the booster, suggesting that broad memory maintenance occurred. The secondary T-cell response was found to be weaker but faster than the primary response, with a peak reached on day 5 rather than on day 15. FACS-sorted repertoires could contain abundant contaminating clonotypes from the bulk population, so computational filtering was required. A small share of clonotypes occurred in both CD4 and CD8 compartments, likely arising from convergent recombination. Because only a couple of donors were included in the study, the extent to which the findings can be generalized is limited.

According to the germline V gene, CDR1 reads KGHSH and CDR2 reads LQKENI. V is reduced by 1 base and J by 7 bases, leaving a spacing of 11 bases between them. The CDR3, from cysteine to phenylalanine, totals 14 residues. The kept DNA is CDR3 alone, 42 bases in frame from the first base. TCR cDNA was made using 5'RACE template switching, a step that added a universal primer site and unique molecular identifiers. cDNA synthesis was primed from both the TCR alpha and TCR beta constant segments. Library amplification involved two PCR steps, and the second step added sample barcodes and sequencing adapters. Libraries were sequenced on Illumina HiSeq 2500 (2x100 bp) or NovaSeq (2x150 bp). As for the original processing: Reads were demultiplexed and collapsed into UMI consensus sequences with MIGEC, and V(D)J alignment was performed with MiXCR. Vaccine-responding clonotypes were identified with edgeR using replicate PBMC samples, with FDR below 0.01 and a log2 fold change above 5 up to day 15 being required. CD4 or CD8 identity was assigned to each bulk clonotype according to whether the clonotype was present at higher abundance in the sequenced CD4 repertoire or the sequenced CD8 repertoire. The public reads were reprocessed in TCRdb via fastp at Q25 and MiXCR, keeping in-frame beta chains. For every CDR3 protein sequence, its rows merge into one entry that carries the most common genes and DNA. V and J calls and clone size were set by TCRdb, not the authors. Across this sample there are about 260,000 distinct CDR3 sequences, with over 10% seen only once. Approximately 0.49% of the sample is held by the ten biggest clonotypes.

The treatment or condition label, read with the paper, signifies: live attenuated yellow fever vaccine strain. A standard Ficoll-Paque protocol was used to isolate PBMCs from peripheral blood. Dynabeads CD4 and CD8 positive selection kits were used to isolate the CD4 and CD8 T-cell fractions. RNA was extracted with TriZol from bulk PBMCs, CD4 and CD8 fractions, and dextramer-positive and dextramer-negative fractions. The sample was CD4+ T cells sorted from PBMCs, taken 45 days after the yellow fever booster vaccination. This sequence uses TRBV18 and TRBJ1-5; TRBD1 is a weak D gene call, 5 bases matching. The TCR comes from a man aged 30 to 45 who received the YFV17D yellow fever vaccine. The nucleotide sequence is given as TGTGCCAGCTCACCACAGGGCTCAGGGCAGCCCCAGCATTTT. This sequence encodes CASSPQGSGQPQHF.